What follows are 18 T cell receptor beta chains derived from one specimen sequenced in a study of T cells in Graves' hyperthyroidism and ophthalmopathy. The source material, RNA transcripts, was used to amplify TCR beta CDR3 regions. The HTBI primer set was used in a first-round RT-PCR of the TCR CDR3. TCRdb used MiXCR to reprocess the multiplex PCR reads, holding one entry per CDR3 protein. This sample yields 650,000 to 750,000 distinct CDR3 sequences, of which approximately 15% are seen a single time; roughly a tenth belongs to the top ten. The sample was blood. These TCRs come from a woman aged 18-29 years with Graves' hyperthyroidism.

J is TRBJ1-2 and V is TRBV6-4, with D unclear. This CDR3 contains 13 residues. The V gene's germline CDR1 is MRHNA and CDR2 SNTAGT. V shed 5 bases and J shed 6 bases, with 13 bases lying between them. CDR3 region: CASSYDGEDGYTF. The CDR3 DNA follows: TGTGCCAGCAGTTACGACGGGGAGGATGGCTACACCTTC.

This clonotype was seen only a few times. The chain employs TRBV28 and TRBJ2-2; possibly TRBD1 or TRBD2 for D (5 bases each). This CDR3 has 11 amino acids. V was clipped by 9 bases and J by 7 bases, with 9 bases between them. CDR1 is MDHEN and CDR2 is SYDVKM in the germline V gene. CDR3 amino acids: CASSGHGELFF. The DNA of the CDR3 is TGTGCCAGTTCGGGGCACGGGGAGCTGTTTTTT.

This clonotype came up many times. This chain connects TRBV7-9 to TRBJ2-5; 11 nucleotides line up with TRBD2. Germline V gene lookup returns CDR1 SEHNR and CDR2 FQNEAQ (reference sequence). The CDR3 spans 15 residues. V trimming: 6 bases; J trimming: 2 bases; junction bases outside the gene matches: 5. This chain's CDR3 is CASRAGLAEQETQYF. CDR3 bases: TGTGCCAGCAGGGCGGGACTAGCGGAACAAGAGACCCAGTACTTC. Drawing the rest from reference TRBV7-9 and TRBJ2-5, the complete variable domain is DTGVSQNPRHKITKRGQNVTFRCDPISEHNRLYWYRQTLGQGPEFLTYFQNEAQLEKSRLLSDRFSAERPKGSFSTLEIQRTEQGDSAMYLCASRAGLAEQETQYFGPGTRLLVL.

The sample holds a few counts of this clonotype. V usage is TRBV20-1 and J usage is TRBJ1-2; TRBD1 is a possible D gene (5 bases). The V gene's germline CDR1 is DFQATT and CDR2 SNEGSKA (reference sequence). The CDR3 consists of 15 residues. Between the trimmed V and J ends, which lost 5 bases and 7 bases, there was a span of 23 bases. The CDR3 bases are TGCAGTGCTCCGATTCCGGGGGGGGGAATGGGTGGCTACACCTTC. Translating gives CSAPIPGGGMGGYTF.

This clonotype appeared a few times. The chain couples TRBV20-1 to TRBJ2-5, with TRBD2 matching over 11 bases. With V trimmed by 6 bases and J by 0 bases, 6 bases remained unmatched. The CDR3 sequence is 15 residues long. Germline V lookup: CDR1 DFQATT, CDR2 SNEGSKA (reference sequence). The CDR3: CSALTSGTDQETQYF. In nucleotides, the CDR3 is TGCAGTGCGTTGACTAGCGGGACGGACCAAGAGACCCAGTACTTC.

This clonotype was found a few times. The V and J genes are TRBV9 and TRBJ2-2; 10 bases are shared with TRBD2. J gave up 4 bases and V 0 bases, and 6 bases lay outside the gene matches. The CDR3 covers 17 residues. CDR1 is SGDLS, CDR2 YYNGEE, per germline. The CDR3 here is CASSVEWLAGATGELFF. The CDR3, as DNA: TGTGCCAGCAGCGTAGAGTGGCTAGCGGGAGCCACCGGGGAGCTGTTTTTT.

This clonotype was observed a single time. A much larger clone differs from this one at a single base, so this may be a read error. V gene TRBV20-1 combines with J gene TRBJ2-7, with no clear D. The end of the DNA aligns better with TRBJ2-1, so the J call may be wrong. Germline V gene lookup returns CDR1 DFQATT and CDR2 SNEGSKA (reference sequence). The CDR3 has 14 amino acids. The chain's CDR3 is CSASPAILSYEQFF. The DNA of the CDR3 is TGCAGTGCTAGTCCGGCCATACTCAGCTACGAGCAGTTCTTC.

With regard to this clonotype: It may be a read error: a sequence one base away is much more abundant. The chain employs TRBV5-5 and TRBJ2-7; tentative D call: TRBD1 (6 bases). In germline, CDR1 is SGHKS, CDR2 YYEKEE (reference sequence). This CDR3 has 15 residues. The CDR3 DNA follows: TGTACCAGCAGCCCAGACCCCGGGACAAACTACGAGCAGTACTTC. The encoded protein is CTSSPDPGTNYEQYF.

This clonotype came up many times. The rearrangement uses TRBV20-1 and TRBJ2-7; D possibly uses TRBD1 or TRBD2 (5 bases each). The CDR3 has 10 residues. Germline V gene data show CDR1 as DFQATT and CDR2 as SNEGSKA (reference sequence). The V end was cut by 0 bases, the J end by 9 bases, with 6 bases between. The CDR3 coding sequence is TGCAGTGCTAGAGAGGGGGTGCAGTACTTC. Its protein is CSAREGVQYF.

The gene calls are TRBV15 and TRBJ1-6, with D hard to call. The CDR3 is 13 amino acids. Per the germline V gene, CDR1 is LNHNV and CDR2 is YYDKDF (reference sequence). The germline V and J ends were trimmed by 6 bases and 10 bases, with 13 bases remaining between them. This CDR3 is CATRVFLASPLHF. In DNA form, the CDR3 reads TGTGCCACCAGAGTTTTCTTGGCATCACCCCTCCACTTT.

This clonotype was seen a handful of times. The chain has TRBV9 and TRBJ2-3, with D unclear. The CDR3 totals 14 residues. Trimming cost V 0 bases and J 3 bases, with 8 bases left between them. Germline assignment: CDR1 SGDLS and CDR2 YYNGEE. The CDR3 sequence: CASSVAVQTDTQYF. The CDR3 DNA is TGTGCCAGCAGCGTAGCAGTCCAGACAGATACGCAGTATTTT.

The table lists this clonotype with many counts. V is TRBV12-3 or TRBV12-4 and J is TRBJ2-7, with D uncertain. Trimming took 1 base from V and 0 from J, leaving 10 bases between them. The CDR3 totals 15 residues. In nucleotides, the CDR3 is TGTGCCAGCAGTTTAGGTGGAAGCCTCTCCTACGAGCAGTACTTC. It encodes CASSLGGSLSYEQYF.

In its sample, this clonotype was seen many times. The J gene is TRBJ1-5, the V gene TRBV12-3 or TRBV12-4; 9 bases agree with TRBD1. Trimming at V came to 5 bases and at J to 3 bases, leaving 5 bases not matched to a gene. The CDR3 covers 15 residues. The CDR3 is CASSLGDRANQPQHF. In DNA, the CDR3 is TGTGCCAGCAGTCTCGGGGACAGGGCCAATCAGCCCCAGCATTTT.

This clonotype was seen many times. The V and J genes are TRBV20-1 and TRBJ2-7, with D perhaps TRBD1 (5 bases). Trimming removed 5 bases from V and 1 base from J, with 15 bases in between. This CDR3 has 14 residues. Germline V gene sequence: CDR1 DFQATT, CDR2 SNEGSKA (reference sequence). CDR3 amino acids: CSAYDEGVSYEQYF. As DNA, the CDR3 is TGCAGTGCTTACGACGAAGGGGTTTCCTACGAGCAGTACTTC.

The genes are TRBV6-6 and TRBJ2-2; D tentatively reads TRBD1 or TRBD2 (7 bases each). CDR1 and CDR2 from the germline V gene are MNHNY and SVGAGI (reference sequence). CDR3 length equals 15 residues. V was trimmed by 2 bases and J by 5 bases, leaving 12 bases between them. In DNA form, the CDR3 reads TGTGCCAGCAGTTACCAGGGGGGGTGGACCGGGGAGCTGTTTTTT. Translating it yields CASSYQGGWTGELFF.

This clonotype was seen repeatedly, ten times or more. The genes are TRBV30 and TRBJ1-4, with unresolved D. This CDR3 is built from 16 residues. The germline CDR1 and CDR2 sequences are GTSNPN and SVGIG (reference sequence). The V end was cut by 4 bases, the J end by 0 bases, with 15 bases between. The CDR3 here is CAWTPGATATNEKLFF. Written as DNA, the CDR3 is TGTGCCTGGACCCCCGGTGCCACAGCAACTAATGAAAAACTGTTTTTT.

This clonotype has just a few counts. The V call is TRBV6-1, the J call TRBJ1-2, with no clear D. In germline, CDR1 is MNHNS, CDR2 SASEGT. The CDR3 covers 14 residues. V lost 5 bases to trimming and J lost 6 bases, with 16 bases between them. The CDR3 loop is CASSPGGIWHGYTF. The CDR3 DNA reads TGTGCCAGCAGTCCCGGCGGGATCTGGCATGGCTACACCTTC.

This chain connects TRBV10-3 to TRBJ1-1; TRBD1 matches at 12 bases. The germline V gene has CDR1 ENHRY and CDR2 SYGVKD. The CDR3 covers 19 residues. J lost 0 bases, V lost 5 bases, and 13 bases had no gene match. CDR3 loop: CAISPGTGGREDMNTEAFF. In DNA form, the CDR3 reads TGTGCCATCAGTCCCGGGACAGGGGGCCGGGAGGACATGAACACTGAAGCTTTCTTT.